This passage covers 9 T cell receptor beta chains from one sample sequenced in a study of T cells in Graves' hyperthyroidism and ophthalmopathy. Amplified TCR beta CDR3 regions came from RNA transcripts. HTBI primers were the set used in a first-round RT-PCR of the TCR CDR3. One entry per CDR3 protein results from TCRdb running MiXCR on the multiplex PCR reads. The sample lists about half a million distinct CDR3 sequences, 20% seen once, with 26% in the top ten. Sequenced material: blood. These receptors all come from a man between 18 and 35 years old with Graves' hyperthyroidism.

V and J are TRBV5-1 and TRBJ1-5, with TRBD1 identical over 10 bases. V trimming: 5 bases; J trimming: 2 bases; junction bases outside the gene matches: 13. Per germline, CDR1 SGHRS and CDR2 YFSETQ. The CDR3 is made up of 18 amino acids. The CDR3 DNA sequence: TGCGCCAGCAGTCCCGGGACAGGGGTGGTCTCTGGCAATCAGCCCCAGCATTTT. As protein: CASSPGTGVVSGNQPQHF.

In its sample, this clonotype was seen many times. The rearrangement uses TRBV29-1 and TRBJ1-1, with D hard to call. Germline V gene sequence: CDR1 SQVTM, CDR2 ANQGSEA. The CDR3 contains 11 residues. V lost 6 bases and J 1 base, leaving 6 bases between the germline ends. CDR3: CSVVPNTEAFF. As DNA, the CDR3 is TGCAGCGTCGTCCCGAACACTGAAGCTTTCTTT.

The J gene is TRBJ1-2, the V gene TRBV11-2, with a possible D match to TRBD1 (5 bases). There are 15 residues in the CDR3. V was clipped by 0 bases and J by 4 bases, with 12 bases between them. Germline V gene lookup returns CDR1 SGHAT and CDR2 FQNNGV. The chain's CDR3 is CASSLDGTEPYGYTF. The CDR3 bases are TGTGCCAGCAGCTTAGATGGGACGGAACCCTATGGCTACACCTTC.

Worth noting for this clonotype: A read error may account for a junction end that differs from germline. The J gene is TRBJ2-5, the V gene TRBV6-1, with D possibly TRBD1 on 6 matching bases. CDR3 length: 12 residues. Germline values: CDR1 MNHNS, CDR2 SASEGT. CDR3 protein: CATRQVQETKYF. The CDR3 nucleotides read TGTGCCACCAGACAGGTCCAAGAGACCAAGTACTTC.

This clonotype was seen at least ten times. One junction end does not reproduce the germline sequence, and a read error may be involved. This chain links TRBV27 with TRBJ1-5, with 11 bases matching TRBD1. The CDR3 runs to 13 residues. Germline values: CDR1 MNHEY, CDR2 SMNVEV (reference sequence). The CDR3 is CASADRGHQPQQF. CDR3 sequence (DNA): TGTGCCAGCGCGGACAGGGGGCATCAGCCCCAGCAATTT.

The chain links TRBV6-1 to TRBJ1-5; D gene ambiguous. The V gene lost 2 bases and the J gene lost 2 bases, with 19 bases spanning the gap. Germline-derived CDR1 and CDR2 are MNHNS and SASEGT. The CDR3 has 18 residues. In DNA, the CDR3 is TGTGCCAGCAGTGAACCCCCAGCCGGCATGCTTGGCAATCAGCCCCAGCATTTT. Its protein product is CASSEPPAGMLGNQPQHF.

This clonotype came up a few times. The chain links TRBV6-1 to TRBJ1-2; D not certain. V was shortened by 7 bases and J by 8 bases, with 17 bases between the two germline ends. CDR1 MNHNS and CDR2 SASEGT come from the germline V gene. The CDR3 spans 13 residues. The CDR3 DNA reads TGTGCCAGCAACAATTTGGGAGTGGAAGGCTACACCTTC. Translation: CASNNLGVEGYTF.

This clonotype was observed a handful of times. The chain employs TRBV2 and TRBJ2-5, with a tentative D call TRBD2 (5 bases). Looked up from germline, CDR1 is SNHLY and CDR2 is FYNNEI. The CDR3 is 15 amino acids. Deletions cut 5 bases from V and 5 bases from J, with 18 bases between. The CDR3 here is CASSPSGLTVETQYF. CDR3 DNA sequence: TGTGCCAGCAGTCCCTCCGGACTTACAGTGGAGACCCAGTACTTC.

J is TRBJ1-6 and V is TRBV2; TRBD1 aligns across 10 bases. V lost 6 bases to trimming and J lost 7 bases; unmatched junction nucleotides: 6. From germline, CDR1 is SNHLY and CDR2 FYNNEI. The CDR3 contains 15 residues. In DNA form, the CDR3 reads TGTGCCAGCAGAGAGCCGGGACAGGGGAATTCACCCCTCCACTTT. Protein product: CASREPGQGNSPLHF.